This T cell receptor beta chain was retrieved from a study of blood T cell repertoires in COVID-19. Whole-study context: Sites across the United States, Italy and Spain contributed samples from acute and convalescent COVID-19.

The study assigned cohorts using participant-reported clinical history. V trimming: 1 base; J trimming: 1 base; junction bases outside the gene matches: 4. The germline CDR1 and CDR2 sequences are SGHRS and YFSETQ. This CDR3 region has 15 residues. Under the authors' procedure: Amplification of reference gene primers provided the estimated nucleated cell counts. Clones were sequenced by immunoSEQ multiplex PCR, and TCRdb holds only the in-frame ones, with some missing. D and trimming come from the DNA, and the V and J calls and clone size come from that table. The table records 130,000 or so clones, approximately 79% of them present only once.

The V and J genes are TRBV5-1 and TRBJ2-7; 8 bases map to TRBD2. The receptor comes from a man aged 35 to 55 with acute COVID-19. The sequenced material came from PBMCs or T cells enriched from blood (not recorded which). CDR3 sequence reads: CASSLTSGKSYEQYF. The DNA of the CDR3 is TGCGCCAGCAGCTTGACTAGCGGAAAGTCCTACGAGCAGTACTTC.